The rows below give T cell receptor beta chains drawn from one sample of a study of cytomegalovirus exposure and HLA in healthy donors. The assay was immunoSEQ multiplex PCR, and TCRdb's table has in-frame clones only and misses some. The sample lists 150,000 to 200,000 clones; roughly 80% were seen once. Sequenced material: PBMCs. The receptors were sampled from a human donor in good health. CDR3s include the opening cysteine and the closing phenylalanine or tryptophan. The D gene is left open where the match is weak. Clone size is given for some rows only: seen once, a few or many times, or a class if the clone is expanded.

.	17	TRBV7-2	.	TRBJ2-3	CASSTTILDYIRDTQYF	TGTGCCAGCAGCACAACAATACTGGACTACATCCGCGATACGCAGTATTTT
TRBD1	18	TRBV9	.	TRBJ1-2	CASSVGWGGDRGMDGYTF	TGTGCCAGCAGCGTTGGGTGGGGAGGAGACAGGGGGATGGATGGCTACACCTTC
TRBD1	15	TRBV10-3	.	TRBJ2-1	CAISEGQGAYNEQFF	TGTGCCATCAGTGAAGGACAGGGGGCATACAATGAGCAGTTCTTC
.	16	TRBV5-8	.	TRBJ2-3	CASSTFSGVWTDTQYF	TGTGCCAGCAGCACCTTTAGTGGTGTTTGGACAGATACGCAGTATTTT
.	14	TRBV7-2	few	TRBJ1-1	CASSFPTPNTEAFF	TGTGCCAGCAGCTTCCCGACACCGAACACTGAAGCTTTCTTT
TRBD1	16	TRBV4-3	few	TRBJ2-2	CASSLGTGSNTGELFF	TGCGCCAGCAGCCTAGGGACAGGATCGAACACCGGGGAGCTGTTTTTT
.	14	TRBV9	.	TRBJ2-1	CASSPGTPYNEQFF	TGTGCCAGCAGCCCCGGGACTCCCTACAATGAGCAGTTCTTC
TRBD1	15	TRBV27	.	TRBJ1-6	CASSLLGQGNSPLHF	TGTGCCAGCAGTTTATTAGGACAGGGGAATTCACCCCTCCACTTT
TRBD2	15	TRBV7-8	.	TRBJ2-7	CASSKGLAGGNEQYF	TGTGCCAGCAGCAAAGGACTAGCGGGGGGAAACGAGCAGTACTTC
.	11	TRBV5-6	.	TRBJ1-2	CASSLGGGYTF	TGTGCCAGCAGCTTGGGAGGGGGCTACACCTTC
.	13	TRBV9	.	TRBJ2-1	CASSVVSGGEQFF	TGTGCCAGCAGCGTAGTGAGCGGAGGGGAGCAGTTCTTC
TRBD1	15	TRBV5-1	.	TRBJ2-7	CASSLALTGGDEQYF	TGCGCCAGCAGCTTGGCCTTAACAGGGGGCGACGAGCAGTACTTC
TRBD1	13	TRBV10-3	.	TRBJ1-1	CAVGQGLNTEAFF	TGTGCCGTAGGACAGGGACTGAACACTGAAGCTTTCTTT
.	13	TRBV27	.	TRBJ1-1	CASRPWPNTEAFF	TGTGCCAGCAGACCATGGCCGAACACTGAAGCTTTCTTT
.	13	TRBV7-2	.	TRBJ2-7	CASAAGIAYEQYF	TGTGCCAGCGCTGCGGGGATTGCCTACGAGCAGTACTTC
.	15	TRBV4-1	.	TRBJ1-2	CASSPLVGGNYGYTF	TGCGCCAGCAGCCCCTTAGTTGGGGGGAACTATGGCTACACCTTC
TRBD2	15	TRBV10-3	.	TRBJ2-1	CAISGSGGAFNEQFF	TGTGCCATCAGTGGTAGCGGGGGGGCCTTCAATGAGCAGTTCTTC
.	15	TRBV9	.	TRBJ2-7	CASSVADGGTYEQYF	TGTGCCAGCAGCGTAGCGGACGGCGGGACCTACGAGCAGTACTTC
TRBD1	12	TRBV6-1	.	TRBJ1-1	CASMRTGGGAFF	TGTGCCAGCATGAGGACAGGTGGTGGAGCTTTCTTT
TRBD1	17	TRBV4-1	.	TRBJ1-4	CASSRDRDRTNNEKLFF	TGCGCCAGCAGCCGCGACCGGGACAGAACAAATAATGAAAAACTGTTTTTT
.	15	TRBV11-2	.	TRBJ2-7	CASSSDYGLSYEQYF	TGTGCCAGCAGCTCAGACTATGGACTATCCTACGAGCAGTACTTC
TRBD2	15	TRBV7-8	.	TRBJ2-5	CASSLGSGGGETQYF	TGTGCCAGCAGCTTAGGTAGCGGGGGAGGGGAGACCCAGTACTTC
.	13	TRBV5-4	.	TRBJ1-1	CASSGSWGTEAFF	TGTGCCAGCTCGGGGTCATGGGGCACTGAAGCTTTCTTT
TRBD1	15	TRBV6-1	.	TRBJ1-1	CASSFFRGRDTEAFF	TGTGCCAGCAGTTTCTTCAGGGGGCGTGATACTGAAGCTTTCTTT
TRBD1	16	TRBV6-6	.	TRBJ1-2	CASSASLTGGLYGYTF	TGTGCCAGCAGTGCCTCGCTTACAGGGGGTCTCTATGGCTACACCTTC
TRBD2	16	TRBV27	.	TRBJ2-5	CASSLRRGGGRETQYF	TGTGCCAGCAGTTTAAGGCGGGGCGGGGGTCGAGAGACCCAGTACTTC
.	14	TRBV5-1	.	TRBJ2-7	CASSLDLAGLEQYF	TGCGCCAGCAGCTTGGATCTAGCTGGACTCGAGCAGTACTTC
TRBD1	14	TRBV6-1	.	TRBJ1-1	CASRGGQGVDEAFF	TGTGCCAGCAGGGGGGGACAGGGGGTAGATGAAGCTTTCTTT
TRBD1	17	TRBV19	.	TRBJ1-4	CASIPSGQEHRKEKLFF	TGTGCCAGTATTCCGTCGGGACAGGAACATAGAAAAGAAAAACTGTTTTTT
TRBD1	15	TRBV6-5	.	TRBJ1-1	CASSQGQGMNTEAFF	TGTGCCAGCAGCCAGGGACAGGGGATGAACACTGAAGCTTTCTTT
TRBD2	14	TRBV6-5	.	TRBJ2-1	CASSSKTSGNEQFF	TGTGCCAGCAGTTCCAAGACTAGCGGCAATGAGCAGTTCTTC
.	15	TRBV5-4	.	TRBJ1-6	CASSSESGSYSPLHF	TGTGCCAGCAGCAGCGAGTCTGGTTCTTATTCACCCCTCCACTTT
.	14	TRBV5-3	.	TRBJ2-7	CARSAGRFSYEQYF	TGTGCCAGAAGCGCAGGAAGATTCTCCTACGAGCAGTACTTC
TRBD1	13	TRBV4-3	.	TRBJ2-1	CASSQRQGNEQFF	TGCGCCAGCAGCCAACGACAGGGCAATGAGCAGTTCTTC
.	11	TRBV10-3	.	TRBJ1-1	CAISQQSGAFF	TGTGCCATCAGCCAACAGAGTGGAGCTTTCTTT
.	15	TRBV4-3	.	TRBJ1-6	CASSQDRGTNSPLHF	TGCGCCAGCAGCCAAGATAGGGGAACTAATTCACCCCTCCACTTT
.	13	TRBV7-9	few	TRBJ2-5	CASSGRGRETQYF	TGTGCCAGCAGCGGTCGGGGTAGGGAGACCCAGTACTTC
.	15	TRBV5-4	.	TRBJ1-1	CASSLVGRVGTEAFF	TGTGCCAGCAGCTTGGTCGGGAGGGTGGGTACTGAAGCTTTCTTT
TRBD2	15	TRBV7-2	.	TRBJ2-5	CATGGWGLAKETQYF	TGTGCCACCGGCGGATGGGGACTAGCCAAAGAGACCCAGTACTTC
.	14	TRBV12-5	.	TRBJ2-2	CASAGTTNTGELFF	TGTGCTAGTGCCGGGACAACGAACACCGGGGAGCTGTTTTTT
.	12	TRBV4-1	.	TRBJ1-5	CASSHHNQPQHF	TGCGCCAGCAGCCACCACAATCAGCCCCAGCATTTT
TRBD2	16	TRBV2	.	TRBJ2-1	CASSSGLAGGYNEQFF	TGTGCCAGCAGCTCGGGACTAGCGGGGGGGTACAATGAGCAGTTCTTC
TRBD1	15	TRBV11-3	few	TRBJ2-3	CASSLGGQVTDTQYF	TGTGCCAGCAGCTTAGGGGGACAGGTAACAGATACGCAGTATTTT
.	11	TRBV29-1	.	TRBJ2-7	CSGGETYEQYF	TGCTCAGGAGGGGAGACCTACGAGCAGTACTTC
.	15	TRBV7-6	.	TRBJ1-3	CASSLGGGDGNTIYF	TGTGCCAGCAGCTTAGGAGGGGGAGATGGAAACACCATATATTTT
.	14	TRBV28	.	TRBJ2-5	CASSRSRESETQYF	TGTGCCAGCAGCCGCAGTCGGGAGTCCGAGACCCAGTACTTC
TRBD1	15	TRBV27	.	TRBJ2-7	CASSLSKDRAYEQYF	TGTGCCAGCAGTTTATCGAAGGACAGGGCCTACGAGCAGTACTTC
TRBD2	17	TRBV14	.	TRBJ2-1	CASSQGGLQSSYNEQFF	TGTGCCAGCAGCCAAGGGGGACTACAGAGCTCCTACAATGAGCAGTTCTTC
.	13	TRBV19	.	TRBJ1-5	CASRVSGDQPQHF	TGTGCCAGCAGGGTGAGTGGAGATCAGCCCCAGCATTTT
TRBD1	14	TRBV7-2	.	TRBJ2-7	CASSIGTGGNEQYF	TGTGCCAGCAGCATAGGGACAGGGGGCAACGAGCAGTACTTC